The 12 T cell receptor beta chains given below trace back to one sample, sequenced in a study of blood T cell repertoires in COVID-19. Only in-frame clones appear in the TCRdb table, and some are missing; sequencing was by immunoSEQ multiplex PCR. The sample holds just under 300,000 clones, around 87% seen once. The sequencing sample was made of peripheral blood. These receptors all come from a man aged 70-80 years with acute or convalescent COVID-19.

The V call is TRBV3-1 (or the pseudogene TRBV3-2), the J call TRBJ1-2; D is uncertain. CDR1 is LGHDT, CDR2 YNNKEL, per germline (reference sequence). The CDR3 spans 13 residues. Trimming cost V 2 bases and J 8 bases, with 12 bases left between them. The CDR3 sequence is CASSQTREGGYTF. In nucleotides, the CDR3 is TGTGCCAGCAGCCAAACGAGGGAAGGAGGCTACACCTTC.

The V and J genes are TRBV18 and TRBJ2-2; TRBD1 agrees at 9 bases. The CDR3 spans 18 residues. CDR1 and CDR2 from the germline V gene are KGHSH and LQKENI. V shed 1 base, J shed 5 bases, and the junction held 11 bases outside the gene matches. The CDR3 loop reads CASSPLLQGAAGTGELFF. The CDR3, as DNA: TGTGCCAGCTCACCACTACTACAGGGGGCCGCAGGTACCGGGGAGCTGTTTTTT.

This chain uses TRBV4-1 with TRBJ2-6; D perhaps matches TRBD1 (6 bases). The V gene lost 4 bases and the J gene lost 2 bases, with 12 bases spanning the gap. The CDR3 has 16 amino acids. Germline V lookup: CDR1 MGHRA, CDR2 YSYEKL. The chain's CDR3 is CASSRLGTTGANVLTF. CDR3 sequence (DNA): TGCGCCAGCAGCCGCCTAGGGACAACTGGGGCCAACGTCCTGACTTTC.

The table lists this clone with a few counts. This sequence joins TRBV5-1 and TRBJ1-1; no definite D call. The germline CDR1 and CDR2 sequences are SGHRS and YFSETQ. V gave up 0 bases and J gave up 4 bases, with 13 bases separating them. The CDR3 has 15 residues. The CDR3 DNA reads TGCGCCAGCAGCTTGGATTCAATGCGGAGCACTGAAGCTTTCTTT. This encodes CASSLDSMRSTEAFF.

This clone was picked up one time. The chain combines TRBV3-1 (or the pseudogene TRBV3-2) with TRBJ2-1, with TRBD1 as a possible D gene (8 bases). Trimming took 4 bases from V and 7 from J, leaving 20 bases between them. This CDR3 contains 16 residues. The germline V gene encodes CDR1 LGHDT and CDR2 YNNKEL (reference sequence). Written as DNA, the CDR3 is TGTGCCAGCAGCCCACACAGGGGGGGCCGGGGTAATGAGCAGTTCTTC. Amino acid sequence: CASSPHRGGRGNEQFF.

The chain couples TRBV9 to TRBJ2-7, with 8 bases aligning to TRBD1. Germline V gene data show CDR1 as SGDLS and CDR2 as YYNGEE. The CDR3 sequence is 15 residues long. The V and J ends lost 0 bases and 0 bases, in that order; junction bases with no gene match: 2. CDR3 sequence (DNA): TGTGCCAGCAGCGTAGGGACAGGGAGCTCCTACGAGCAGTACTTC. This gives the protein CASSVGTGSSYEQYF.

The chain links TRBV9 to TRBJ2-5; 10 positions match TRBD2. The CDR3 is 16 residues long. V was clipped by 4 bases and J by 5 bases; unmatched bases: 11. In germline, CDR1 is SGDLS, CDR2 YYNGEE. CDR3 coding DNA: TGTGCCAGCAGCCCGCGGACTAGCGGAGCCGAGGAGACCCAGTACTTC. Translated, it gives CASSPRTSGAEETQYF. The full variable domain, with the rest looked up from reference TRBV9 and TRBJ2-5, is DSGVTQTPKHLITATGQRVTLRCSPRSGDLSVYWYQQSLDQGLQFLIQYYNGEERAKGNILERFSAQQFPDLHSELNLSSLELGDSALYFCASSPRTSGAEETQYFGPGTRLLVL.

V and J are TRBV19 and TRBJ2-7; 7 nucleotides match TRBD1. The V and J ends lost 5 bases and 6 bases, in that order; junction bases with no gene match: 7. Per the germline V gene, CDR1 is LNHDA and CDR2 is SQIVND (reference sequence). The length of the CDR3 is 13 residues. The CDR3 nucleotides are TGTGCCAGTAGTTCCCACAGGGGTGGCGAGCAGTACTTC. It translates to CASSSHRGGEQYF.

The rearrangement links TRBV30 to TRBJ1-1; perhaps TRBD1 as D (6 bases). The V gene's germline CDR1 is GTSNPN and CDR2 SVGIG (reference sequence). The length of the CDR3 is 14 residues. Trimming left V 3 bases short and J 1 base short, with 12 bases between. CDR3 sequence (DNA): TGTGCCTGGAGGCTAGGGACACCGAACACTGAAGCTTTCTTT. Amino acids: CAWRLGTPNTEAFF.

The rearrangement joins TRBV7-2 to TRBJ2-3, with 7 bases aligning to TRBD2. This CDR3 spans 15 amino acids. From germline, CDR1 is SGHTA and CDR2 FQGNSA. Trimming removed 3 bases from V and 2 bases from J; junction bases left unmatched: 5. The CDR3 is CASSFNGRSTDTQYF. Written as DNA, the CDR3 is TGTGCCAGCAGCTTTAACGGGAGGTCCACAGATACGCAGTATTTT.

This clone was observed a few times. The chain recombines TRBV11-2 with TRBJ1-2; D remains ambiguous. The V end was cut by 3 bases, the J end by 5 bases, with 13 bases between. Per germline, CDR1 SGHAT and CDR2 FQNNGV. This CDR3 is built from 14 residues. CDR3 nucleotide sequence: TGTGCCAGCAGCTTCACGGTGGGAGGGTATGGCTACACCTTC. It specifies CASSFTVGGYGYTF.

The J gene is TRBJ2-1, the V gene TRBV11-2, with TRBD2 identical over 9 bases. Germline CDR1 is SGHAT and CDR2 is FQNNGV. With 7 bases clipped from V and 8 bases from J, the junction kept 15 bases outside the gene matches. This CDR3 spans 16 amino acids. CDR3 DNA sequence: TGTGCCAGCACCCTGGGGAATAGCGGGAGTGGGGATGAGCAGTTCTTC. Residues: CASTLGNSGSGDEQFF.